This TCR beta chain was sequenced for a study of spatial heterogeneity in lung cancer (dated by TCRdb to about 2019). About the study as a whole: Beta-chain transcripts were consistently detected in greater numbers than alpha-chain transcripts, which likely reflected higher beta-chain transcript abundance. TCR transcript counts in tumor regions correlated strongly with a T cell transcriptional module score from matched bulk RNA-seq. In the raw uncorrected reads, each unique combination of TCR and UMI appeared on average more than ten times. TCR alpha and beta repertoires were quantitatively compared across multiple tumor regions, matched nontumor lung and blood in non-small cell lung cancer. TCR repertoire features were related to nonsynonymous mutation counts determined by whole-exome sequencing of tumor tissue. At surgery, 220 tumor regions, roughly 63 matched nontumor lung samples and 45 to 60 PBMC samples were TCR-sequenced for both alpha and beta chains.

Preparation of the library involved 5' RACE. TCRdb shows the sequencer as NextSeq 500. In the TCR library protocol, a unique molecular identifier was attached to each TCR cDNA molecule so that PCR and sequencing errors could be corrected. The study's own analysis went as follows. TCR identification, UMI-based error correction and CDR3 extraction were performed with Decombinator tools. Expanded TCRs were defined as those above a frequency of 2 per 1,000, corresponding to the top 1% of the tumor frequency distribution. Expanded tumor TCRs statistically deemed absent (corrected P<0.05) from at least one tumor region were classed as regional, and all other expanded tumor TCRs were classed as ubiquitous. Rényi diversity was computed with the R vegan package after subsampling each repertoire 100 times to 5,000 TCRs. CDR3 similarity networks were built from amino acid triplet string-kernel similarity, with CDR3s being connected when pairwise similarity was above 0.82. TCRdb handled the public reads itself, with Q25 trimming in fastp and clone calling in MiXCR, and kept productive beta chains. CDR3 protein duplicates are merged, each entry listing the most common genes and DNA. The V and J calls and clone size are TCRdb's, not the authors'. In this sample the table shows 7,000 to 8,000 distinct CDR3 sequences, about 8% of which occur a single time. Over 4% of the sample is in the top ten clones.

The intended sense of this specimen's time point label: sample taken at primary tumor resection. Samples were obtained from about 75 patients with early-stage, untreated non-small cell lung cancer from the lung TRACERx cohort. For TCR sequencing, whole RNA was extracted from tumor and nontumor lung tissue, or from cryopreserved PBMC samples, and no cell sorting was done. Patients were selected for TCR sequencing only if sufficient RNA was available from at least two tumor regions. A lung pathologist reviewed the tumor and adjacent nontumor lung specimens before the specimens were selected. CDR3 length: 13 amino acids, cysteine to phenylalanine. CDR3 DNA is the only sequence kept; it has 39 bases, read in frame from the first base. A distance of 7 bases separates the germline ends of V and J, which lose 4 bases and 1 base respectively. Per the germline V gene (reference sequence), MNHEY is the CDR1 and SMNVEV is the CDR2.

By sample share, this clonotype is medium-sized (0.01 to 0.1%). The clone's antigen remains unknown. No base quality information exists; no much larger clone differs at one position. This beta chain is an off-target read within a library intended for alpha chains, so its frequency means little. General findings and caveats noted by the study authors: Additional single-cell paired TCR alpha and beta sequencing was considered necessary to confirm, at a functional level, the hypothesis that regional TCRs recognize regional mutations. Counts of ubiquitous and regional expanded TCRs correlated with counts of ubiquitous and regional nonsynonymous mutations, respectively. TCR-seq coverage of tumor T cells was estimated to be only approximately 7.3% for alpha chains and about 13% for beta chains. The tumor nonsynonymous mutation count correlated with the number of expanded intratumoral alpha and beta TCRs.

Sequences were derived from lung tumor tissue, sampled at surgery. The chain joins TRBV27 to TRBJ1-1, with no confident D gene call. The clonotype was recovered from a male donor with early-stage non-small cell lung cancer. The bases read TGTGCCAGCAGTTCCCGTGGGAACACTGAAGCTTTCTTT. It codes for CASSSRGNTEAFF.